This TCR beta chain is from a study of cytomegalovirus exposure and HLA in healthy donors. Study-wide points: An analysis that came later showed most CMV-associated TCR beta chains appearing HLA-restricted. Earlier findings revealed that most TCR beta V segments proved productive either about 87% or about 30% of the time. Under in vitro conditions, three CMV-associated chains were confirmed as specific for CMV antigens.

Donors counted as nominally healthy when sampled, yet unrecorded immune exposures were likely. Note on this clone: Its antigen is currently unknown.

The junction had 15 bases not matched to a gene; V was cut back by 0 bases and J by 6 bases. The CDR3 covers 19 residues. Germline V gives CDR1 SGHDT, CDR2 YYEEEE. The PCR was carried out with 60 Vbeta primers and 13 Jbeta primers. Sequencing used immunoSEQ multiplex PCR; TCRdb keeps in-frame clones, though not all of them. This table holds more than 95,000 clones, roughly 75% found once. This chain links TRBV5-6 with TRBJ2-1; TRBD2 matches 10 bases. Specimen: PBMCs. The receptor was derived from a man under 40 in good health and CMV-seropositive. CDR3 DNA sequence: TGTGCCAGCAGCTTGGATTGGCTAGCGGGAGAGGGTTTGATCAATGAGCAGTTCTTC. It encodes CASSLDWLAGEGLINEQFF.